This section outlines one T cell receptor (beta chain) sequence together with its context. Its antigen is as yet unknown. The germline CDR1 and CDR2 sequences are DFQATT and SNEGSKA (reference sequence). There are 15 residues in the CDR3. The trim removed 7 bases at V and 5 bases at J, leaving 12 bases unmatched. These data come from a study of CD8 T cells in ankylosing spondylitis. Whole-study findings and limits: Clones linked to the disease showed a CD8+ phenotype. They occurred at relatively low frequencies in peripheral blood. Reported data indicate significant enrichment of disease-linked clones within matched ankylosing spondylitis synovial fluid. What appeared characteristic of ankylosing spondylitis blood was a TCR beta motif of several highly homologous variants.

Quantitative barcoded 5'-RACE was used to prepare TCR beta libraries. Each CDR3 protein gets one entry after TCRdb re-called the 5' RACE reads with MiXCR. Here the sample spans around 430,000 distinct CDR3 sequences, approximately 17% being singletons. The sample taken for sequencing was blood, either unsorted or a sorted T cell fraction (not recorded which). This clonotype was sampled from a male donor with ankylosing spondylitis. The chain has TRBV20-1 and TRBJ2-1, with 9 bases identical to TRBD2. This chain's CDR3 is CSVPSGTSKDNEQFF. In DNA form, the CDR3 reads TGCAGTGTCCCTAGCGGGACAAGTAAGGACAATGAGCAGTTCTTC.